This TCR beta chain originates from a study of cytomegalovirus exposure and HLA in healthy donors. PCR amplification relied on 60 Vbeta primers (plus 13 Jbeta primers). Generated by immunoSEQ multiplex PCR, the TCRdb table keeps only in-frame clones and is missing some. The table has hundreds of thousands of clones, 75% to 90% seen once. Points on this clone: Its target is not known.

Study-wide results and limits: Roughly uniform depth of sequencing across donors was assumed in presence/absence analyses. A later analysis found TCR association rates differed by HLA locus, highest for DRB1 and lowest for HLA-C.

The CDR3 sequence is 17 residues long. V dropped 3 bases and J dropped 6; count of bases not matched to a gene: 11. The germline gives CDR1 MNHEY, CDR2 SMNVEV (reference sequence). This TCR was sampled from a boy aged 2 to 10 in good health and CMV-seronegative. The sequencing sample was made of PBMCs. V and J are TRBV27 and TRBJ2-2, with 9 bases aligning to TRBD2. The CDR3 DNA follows: TGTGCCAGCAGTTTCTCTTTCGGGACTAGCTTTTCCGGGGAGCTGTTTTTT. Amino acid sequence: CASSFSFGTSFSGELFF.